The rows below give T cell receptor beta chains drawn from one sample of a study of T cells in Graves' hyperthyroidism and ophthalmopathy. From the multiplex PCR reads, TCRdb called clonotypes with MiXCR, one entry per CDR3 protein. This table has a few hundred thousand distinct CDR3 sequences, about 21% appearing once. Sequenced input: blood. Receptors were obtained from a woman between 50 and 59 years old with Graves' hyperthyroidism. CDR3s leave out the opening cysteine and the closing phenylalanine or tryptophan. The order of the fields is V gene, J gene, D gene, CDR3 protein. A D gene is named only where the DNA matches it firmly.

TRBV30,TRBJ2-1,TRBD2,AWSGGGEQF
TRBV20-1,TRBJ2-1,TRBD2,SAREMGLAGSSYNEQF
TRBV20-1,TRBJ2-3,TRBD2,SARPGLASDTQY
TRBV12-3/TRBV12-4,TRBJ2-1,.,ASSLATGSGVNEQF
TRBV20-1,TRBJ1-4,.,SARPGPRSPNEKLF
TRBV6-1,TRBJ2-1,.,ASRSEGVGYNEQF
TRBV2,TRBJ1-3,.,ASSEEISGNTIY
TRBV7-9,TRBJ2-1,TRBD2,ASSALAAAYNEQF
TRBV5-1,TRBJ2-6,TRBD2,ASSWGLAGGSGANVLT
TRBV11-2,TRBJ2-1,.,ASSFRQFLNEQF
TRBV4-1,TRBJ2-1,TRBD1,ASSQAGTGSNEQF